This TCR beta chain was recovered during a study of blood T cell repertoires in COVID-19. The ends were cut back, 1 base at V and 6 bases at J, with 8 bases in the middle. There are 13 residues in the CDR3. Germline V CDR1 and CDR2: SGDLS, YYNGEE. Clones were sequenced by immunoSEQ multiplex PCR, and TCRdb holds only the in-frame ones, with some missing. Among approximately 280,000 clones, approximately 88% were seen once, and the ten largest hold around 1.6%. The sequence derives from a human donor with COVID-19, enrolled during active disease. The donor label of this sample is uncertain. Sequencing input: peripheral blood. The chain employs TRBV9 and TRBJ2-1; no firm D call. The CDR3, as DNA: TGTGCCAGCAGCGTACCCTCTAGCAATGAGCAGTTCTTC. Protein sequence: CASSVPSSNEQFF.